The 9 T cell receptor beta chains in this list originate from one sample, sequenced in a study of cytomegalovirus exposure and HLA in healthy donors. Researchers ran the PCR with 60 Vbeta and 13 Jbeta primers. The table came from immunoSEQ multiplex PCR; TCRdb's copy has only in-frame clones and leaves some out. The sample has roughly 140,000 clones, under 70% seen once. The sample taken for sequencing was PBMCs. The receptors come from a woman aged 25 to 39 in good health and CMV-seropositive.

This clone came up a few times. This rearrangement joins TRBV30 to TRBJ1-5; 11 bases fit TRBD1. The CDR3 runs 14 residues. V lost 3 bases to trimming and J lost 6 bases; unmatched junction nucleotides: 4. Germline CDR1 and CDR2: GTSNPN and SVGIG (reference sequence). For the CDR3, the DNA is TGTGCCTGGAGGGGACAGGGGGACGCTCAGCCCCAGCATTTT. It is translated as CAWRGQGDAQPQHF. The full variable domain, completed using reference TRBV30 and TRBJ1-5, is SQTIHQWPATLVQPVGSPLSLECTVEGTSNPNLYWYRQAAGRGLQLLFYSVGIGQISSEVPQNLSASRPQDRQFILSSKKLLLSDSGFYLCAWRGQGDAQPQHFGDGTRLSIL.

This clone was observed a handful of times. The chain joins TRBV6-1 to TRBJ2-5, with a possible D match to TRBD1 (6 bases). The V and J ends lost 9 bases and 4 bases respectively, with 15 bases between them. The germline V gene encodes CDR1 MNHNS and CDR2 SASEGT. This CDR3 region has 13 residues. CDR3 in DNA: TGTGCCAGTAACACAGGGCTCCTAGAGACCCAGTACTTC. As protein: CASNTGLLETQYF.

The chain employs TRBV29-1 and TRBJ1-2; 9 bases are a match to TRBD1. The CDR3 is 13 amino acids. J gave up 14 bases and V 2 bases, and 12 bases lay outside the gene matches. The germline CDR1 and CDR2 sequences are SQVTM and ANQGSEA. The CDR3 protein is CSVETSGTGKRTF. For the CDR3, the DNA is TGCAGCGTTGAAACGTCCGGGACAGGGAAGAGGACCTTC.

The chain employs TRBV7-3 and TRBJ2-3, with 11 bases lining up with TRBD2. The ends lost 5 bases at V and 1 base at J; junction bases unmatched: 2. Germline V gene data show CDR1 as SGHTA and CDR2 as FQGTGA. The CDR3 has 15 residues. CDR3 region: CASSVLAGGTDTQYF. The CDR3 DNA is TGTGCCAGCAGCGTACTAGCGGGAGGCACAGATACGCAGTATTTT.

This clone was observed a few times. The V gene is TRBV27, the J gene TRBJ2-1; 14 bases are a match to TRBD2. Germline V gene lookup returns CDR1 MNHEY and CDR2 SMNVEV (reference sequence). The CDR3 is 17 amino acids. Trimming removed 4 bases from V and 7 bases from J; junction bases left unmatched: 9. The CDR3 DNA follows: TGTGCCAGCAGTTCCGTGGGACTAGCGGGAGTAAAAAATGAGCAGTTCTTC. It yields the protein CASSSVGLAGVKNEQFF.

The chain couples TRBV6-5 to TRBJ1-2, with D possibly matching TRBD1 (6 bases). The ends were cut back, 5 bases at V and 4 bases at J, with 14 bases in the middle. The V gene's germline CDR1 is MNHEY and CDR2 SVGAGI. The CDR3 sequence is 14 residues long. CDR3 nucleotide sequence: TGTGCCAGCAGTGATTACACAGGGCCCTATGGCTACACCTTC. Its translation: CASSDYTGPYGYTF.

The DNA for the CDR3 is TGTGCCAGCAAGAGGGCCGGACTCAATTCACCCCTCCACTTT. Amino acid sequence: CASKRAGLNSPLHF. J is TRBJ1-6 and V is TRBV6-5; D gene ambiguous. Germline CDR1 is MNHEY and CDR2 is SVGAGI. The CDR3 has 14 residues. The V end lost 7 bases, the J end lost 7 bases, and 14 bases lay between the germline ends.

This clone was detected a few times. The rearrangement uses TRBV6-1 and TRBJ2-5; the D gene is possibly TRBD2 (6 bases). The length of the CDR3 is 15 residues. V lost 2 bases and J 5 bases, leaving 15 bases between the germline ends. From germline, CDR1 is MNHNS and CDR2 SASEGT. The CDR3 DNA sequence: TGTGCCAGCAGTGAACGGGACTTTTTTGTGGAGACCCAGTACTTC. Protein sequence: CASSERDFFVETQYF.

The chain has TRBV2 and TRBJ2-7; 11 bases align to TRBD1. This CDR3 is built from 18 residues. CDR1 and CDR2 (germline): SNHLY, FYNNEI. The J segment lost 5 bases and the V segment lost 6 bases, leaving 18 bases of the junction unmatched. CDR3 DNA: TGTGCCAGCAGGCGGGATGAAAGAGGGACAGGGGGTTTCGACGAGCAGTACTTC. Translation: CASRRDERGTGGFDEQYF.